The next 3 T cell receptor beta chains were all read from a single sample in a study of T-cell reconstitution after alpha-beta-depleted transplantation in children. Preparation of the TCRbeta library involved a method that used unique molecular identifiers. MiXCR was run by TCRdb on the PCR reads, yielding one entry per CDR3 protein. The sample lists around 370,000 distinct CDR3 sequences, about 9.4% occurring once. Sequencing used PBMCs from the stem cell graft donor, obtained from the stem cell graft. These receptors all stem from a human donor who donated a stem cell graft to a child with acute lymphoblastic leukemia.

CDR3 region: CSARDIGGRVHEQYF. The CDR3 DNA follows: TGCAGTGCTAGAGATATTGGCGGGAGGGTTCACGAGCAGTACTTC. The rearrangement links TRBV20-1 to TRBJ2-7, with TRBD2 identical over 9 bases. This CDR3 is 15 amino acids long. V lost 0 bases to trimming and J lost 5 bases; unmatched junction nucleotides: 8. Germline-derived CDR1 and CDR2 are DFQATT and SNEGSKA (reference sequence).

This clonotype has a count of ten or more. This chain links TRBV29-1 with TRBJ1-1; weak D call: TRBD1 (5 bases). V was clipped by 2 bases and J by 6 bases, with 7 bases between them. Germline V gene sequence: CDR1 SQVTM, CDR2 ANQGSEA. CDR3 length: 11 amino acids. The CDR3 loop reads CSVERGAEAFF. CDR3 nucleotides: TGCAGCGTTGAACGGGGGGCTGAAGCTTTCTTT.

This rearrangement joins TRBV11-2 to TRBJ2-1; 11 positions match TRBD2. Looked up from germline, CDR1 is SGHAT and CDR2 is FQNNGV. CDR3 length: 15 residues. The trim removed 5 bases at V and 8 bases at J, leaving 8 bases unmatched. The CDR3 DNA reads TGTGCCAGCAGCCGACTAGCGGGATCTTCGCATGAGCAGTTCTTC. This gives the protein CASSRLAGSSHEQFF.